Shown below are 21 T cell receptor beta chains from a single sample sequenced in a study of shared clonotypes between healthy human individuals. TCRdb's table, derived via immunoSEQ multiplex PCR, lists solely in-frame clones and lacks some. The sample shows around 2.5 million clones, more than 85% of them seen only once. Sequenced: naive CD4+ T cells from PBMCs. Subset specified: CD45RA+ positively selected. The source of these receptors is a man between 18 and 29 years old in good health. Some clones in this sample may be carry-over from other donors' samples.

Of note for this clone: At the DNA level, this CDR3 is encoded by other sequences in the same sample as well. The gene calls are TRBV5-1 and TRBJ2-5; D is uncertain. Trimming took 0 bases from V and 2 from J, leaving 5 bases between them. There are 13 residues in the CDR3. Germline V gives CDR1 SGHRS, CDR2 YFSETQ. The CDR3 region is CASSLGAQETQYF. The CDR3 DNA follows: TGCGCCAGCAGCTTGGGCGCTCAAGAGACCCAGTACTTC.

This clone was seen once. The CDR3 protein is CSAKTGSYNEQFF. Written as DNA, the CDR3 is TGCAGCGCCAAAACAGGGTCCTACAATGAGCAGTTCTTC. The rearrangement uses TRBV29-1 and TRBJ2-1; tentative D call: TRBD1 (6 bases). The germline V gene encodes CDR1 SQVTM and CDR2 ANQGSEA. V gave up 7 bases and J gave up 1 base, with 11 bases separating them. The CDR3 totals 13 residues.

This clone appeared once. The CDR3 here is CASSLKLQGHEQFF. In DNA form, the CDR3 reads TGTGCCAGCAGTCTAAAGCTACAGGGCCATGAGCAGTTCTTC. The rearrangement joins TRBV28 to TRBJ2-1; possible D gene TRBD1, 6 bases. The CDR3 sequence is 14 residues long. V dropped 5 bases and J dropped 8 bases, with 16 bases sitting between them. The germline gives CDR1 MDHEN, CDR2 SYDVKM.

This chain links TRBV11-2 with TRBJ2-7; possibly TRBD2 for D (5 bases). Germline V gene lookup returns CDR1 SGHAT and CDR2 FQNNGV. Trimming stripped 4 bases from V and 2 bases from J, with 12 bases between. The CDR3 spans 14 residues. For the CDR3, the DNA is TGTGCCAGCAGCTCGAGGACTGCGACCTACGAGCAGTACTTC. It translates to CASSSRTATYEQYF.

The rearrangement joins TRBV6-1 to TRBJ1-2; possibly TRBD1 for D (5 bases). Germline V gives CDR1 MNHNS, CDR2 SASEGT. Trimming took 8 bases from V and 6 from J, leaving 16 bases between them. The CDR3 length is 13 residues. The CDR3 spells CASGRDGRDGYTF. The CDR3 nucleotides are TGTGCCAGCGGGAGGGACGGACGAGATGGCTACACCTTC.

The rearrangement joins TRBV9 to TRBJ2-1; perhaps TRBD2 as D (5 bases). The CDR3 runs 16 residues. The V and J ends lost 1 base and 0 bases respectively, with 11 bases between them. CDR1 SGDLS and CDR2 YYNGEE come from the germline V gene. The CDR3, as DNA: TGTGCCAGCAGCGTAAACGCGGGCCTCTCCTACAATGAGCAGTTCTTC. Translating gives CASSVNAGLSYNEQFF.

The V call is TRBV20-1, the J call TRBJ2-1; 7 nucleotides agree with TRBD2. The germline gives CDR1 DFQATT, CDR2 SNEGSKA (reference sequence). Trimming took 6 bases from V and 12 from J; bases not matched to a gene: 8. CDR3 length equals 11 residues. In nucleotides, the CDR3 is TGCAGTGCGAGCGGGATAGAGACGCAGTTCTTC. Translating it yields CSASGIETQFF.

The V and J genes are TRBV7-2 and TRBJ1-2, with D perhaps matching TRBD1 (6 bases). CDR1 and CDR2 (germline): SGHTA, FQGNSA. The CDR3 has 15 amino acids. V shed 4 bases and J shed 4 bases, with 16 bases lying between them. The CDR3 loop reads CASSWGGLKGYGYTF. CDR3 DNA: TGTGCCAGCAGCTGGGGGGGCTTAAAGGGCTATGGCTACACCTTC.

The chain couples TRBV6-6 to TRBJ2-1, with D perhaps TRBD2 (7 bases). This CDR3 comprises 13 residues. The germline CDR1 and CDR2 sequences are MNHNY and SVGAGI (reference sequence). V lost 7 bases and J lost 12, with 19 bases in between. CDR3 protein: CASNPYGEGGQFF. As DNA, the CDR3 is TGTGCCAGCAACCCCTACGGGGAGGGGGGGCAGTTCTTC.

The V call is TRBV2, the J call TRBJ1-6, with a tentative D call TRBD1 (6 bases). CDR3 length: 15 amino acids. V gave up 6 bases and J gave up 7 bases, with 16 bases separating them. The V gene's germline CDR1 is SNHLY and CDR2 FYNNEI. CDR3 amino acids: CASRGLGGKNSPLHF. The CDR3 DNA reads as TGTGCCAGCAGGGGCTTAGGGGGGAAGAATTCACCCCTCCACTTT.

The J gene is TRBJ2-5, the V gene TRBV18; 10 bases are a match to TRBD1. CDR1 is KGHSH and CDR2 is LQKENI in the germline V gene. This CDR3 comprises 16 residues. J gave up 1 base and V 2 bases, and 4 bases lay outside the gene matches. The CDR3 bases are TGTGCCAGCTCACCAATGACAGGGGGCCTCCAAGAGACCCAGTACTTC. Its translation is CASSPMTGGLQETQYF. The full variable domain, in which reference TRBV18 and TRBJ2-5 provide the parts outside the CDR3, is NAGVMQNPRHLVRRRGQEARLRCSPMKGHSHVYWYRQLPEEGLKFMVYLQKENIIDESGMPKERFSAEFPKEGPSILRIQQVVRGDSAAYFCASSPMTGGLQETQYFGPGTRLLVL.

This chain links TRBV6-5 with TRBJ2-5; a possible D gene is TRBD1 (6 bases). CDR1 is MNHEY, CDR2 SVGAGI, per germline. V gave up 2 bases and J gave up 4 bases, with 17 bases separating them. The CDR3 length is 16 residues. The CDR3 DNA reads TGTGCCAGCAGTTACGCCCCCAGGGGTAGGGTAGAGACCCAGTACTTC. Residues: CASSYAPRGRVETQYF.

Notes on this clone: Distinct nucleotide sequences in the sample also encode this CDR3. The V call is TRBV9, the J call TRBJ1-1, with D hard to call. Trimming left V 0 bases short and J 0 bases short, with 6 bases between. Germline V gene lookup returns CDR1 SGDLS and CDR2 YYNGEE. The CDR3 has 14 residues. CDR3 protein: CASSVAPMNTEAFF. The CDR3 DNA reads TGTGCCAGCAGCGTAGCCCCGATGAACACTGAAGCTTTCTTT. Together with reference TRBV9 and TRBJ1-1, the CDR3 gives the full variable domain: DSGVTQTPKHLITATGQRVTLRCSPRSGDLSVYWYQQSLDQGLQFLIQYYNGEERAKGNILERFSAQQFPDLHSELNLSSLELGDSALYFCASSVAPMNTEAFFGQGTRLTVV.

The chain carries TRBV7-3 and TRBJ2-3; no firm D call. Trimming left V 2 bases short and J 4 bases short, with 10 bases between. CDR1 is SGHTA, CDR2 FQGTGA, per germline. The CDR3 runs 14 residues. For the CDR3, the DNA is TGTGCCAGCAGCTTAGTGGCTTGGGCAGATACGCAGTATTTT. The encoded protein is CASSLVAWADTQYF.

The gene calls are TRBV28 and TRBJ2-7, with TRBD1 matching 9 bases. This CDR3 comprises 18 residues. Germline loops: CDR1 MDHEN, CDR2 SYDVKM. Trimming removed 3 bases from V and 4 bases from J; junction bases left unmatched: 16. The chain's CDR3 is CASSFQRHRQGGRYEQYF. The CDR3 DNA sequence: TGTGCCAGCAGTTTCCAACGTCACAGACAGGGGGGGCGTTACGAGCAGTACTTC.

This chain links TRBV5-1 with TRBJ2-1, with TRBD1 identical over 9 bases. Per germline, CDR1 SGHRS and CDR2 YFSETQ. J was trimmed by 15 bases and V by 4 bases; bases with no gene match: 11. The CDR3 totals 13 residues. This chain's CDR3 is CASSQGQGRSWFF. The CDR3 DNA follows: TGCGCCAGCAGCCAGGGACAGGGTAGGAGTTGGTTCTTC.

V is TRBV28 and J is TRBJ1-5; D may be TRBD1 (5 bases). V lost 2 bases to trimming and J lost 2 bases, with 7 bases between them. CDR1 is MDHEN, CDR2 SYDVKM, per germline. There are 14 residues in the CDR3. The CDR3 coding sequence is TGTGCCAGCAGTTTACAGACAGGCAATCAGCCCCAGCATTTT. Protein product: CASSLQTGNQPQHF.

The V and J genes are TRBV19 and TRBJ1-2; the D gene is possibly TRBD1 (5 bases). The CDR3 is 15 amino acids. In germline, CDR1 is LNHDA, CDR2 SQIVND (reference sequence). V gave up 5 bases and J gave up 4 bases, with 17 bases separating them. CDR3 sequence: CASSARGGELYGYTF. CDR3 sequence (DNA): TGTGCCAGTAGTGCCCGTGGGGGGGAACTCTATGGCTACACCTTC.

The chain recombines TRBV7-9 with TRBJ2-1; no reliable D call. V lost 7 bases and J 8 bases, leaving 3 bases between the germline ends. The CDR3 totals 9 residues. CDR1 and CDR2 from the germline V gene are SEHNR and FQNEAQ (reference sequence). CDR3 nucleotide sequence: TGTGCCAGCACCGATGAGCAGTTCTTC. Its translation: CASTDEQFF. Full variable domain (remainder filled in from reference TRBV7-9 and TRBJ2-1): DTGVSQNPRHKITKRGQNVTFRCDPISEHNRLYWYRQTLGQGPEFLTYFQNEAQLEKSRLLSDRFSAERPKGSFSTLEIQRTEQGDSAMYLCASTDEQFFGPGTRLTVL.

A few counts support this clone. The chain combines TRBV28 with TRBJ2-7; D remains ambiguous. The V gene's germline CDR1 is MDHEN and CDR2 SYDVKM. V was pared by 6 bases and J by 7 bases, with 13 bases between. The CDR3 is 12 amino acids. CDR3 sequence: CASSPPGTEQYF. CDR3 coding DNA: TGTGCCAGCAGCCCCCCAGGCACAGAGCAGTACTTC.

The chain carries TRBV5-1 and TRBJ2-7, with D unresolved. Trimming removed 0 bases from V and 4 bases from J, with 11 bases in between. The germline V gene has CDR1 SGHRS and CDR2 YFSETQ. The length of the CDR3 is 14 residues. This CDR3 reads CASSLAGRIYEQYF. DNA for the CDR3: TGCGCCAGCAGCTTGGCCGGCAGAATATACGAGCAGTACTTC.